A selection of T cell receptor beta chains follows, all from one sample in a study of blood T cells in healthy people across ages. TCRdb called the 5' RACE reads again in MiXCR, with one record for every CDR3 protein. Among over 500,000 distinct CDR3 sequences listed, over 25% were seen once. These data are also associated with another study on T cells of mothers and their children.

The sequenced sample was blood. The receptors come from a boy aged 2 to 10 in good health. CDR3s include the opening cysteine and the closing phenylalanine or tryptophan. A D gene is named only where the DNA matches it firmly. Not every row has a clone size; where given, it reads once, few, many or a size class.

clone_size j_call d_call v_call cdr3_aa cdr3_nt
- TRBJ2-7 TRBD2 TRBV6-5 CASYGLAGIPYEQYF TGTGCCAGCTACGGGCTAGCGGGCATCCCCTACGAGCAGTACTTC
many TRBJ1-1 - TRBV27 CASRTPGNTEAFF TGTGCCAGCAGGACTCCAGGGAACACTGAAGCTTTCTTT
- TRBJ2-5 - TRBV5-1 CASRTGFRQGETQYF TGCGCCAGCAGGACGGGGTTCCGGCAGGGAGAGACCCAGTACTTC
few TRBJ2-3 - TRBV6-6 CASLGGRLTDTQYF TGTGCCAGCCTAGGGGGAAGACTCACAGATACGCAGTATTTT
once TRBJ1-4 TRBD1 TRBV20-1 CSASGGVGEKLFF TGCAGTGCCTCAGGGGGCGTTGGAGAAAAACTGTTTTTT
few TRBJ1-4 - TRBV9 CASSTGDGTLEEKLFF TGTGCCAGCAGCACCGGCGACGGCACTCTCGAGGAAAAACTGTTTTTT
- TRBJ2-5 - TRBV28 CASSLSTGVETQYF TGTGCCAGCAGTTTATCGACGGGAGTAGAGACCCAGTACTTC
- TRBJ2-1 - TRBV5-1 CASSLAGSGMTESF TGCGCCAGCAGCTTGGCCGGGTCAGGGATGACCGAGAGCTTC
- TRBJ1-5 TRBD1 TRBV5-8 CASSLGLTGTGGQPQHF TGTGCCAGCAGCTTGGGGTTGACCGGGACAGGGGGTCAGCCCCAGCATTTT
- TRBJ1-5 - TRBV12-3/TRBV12-4 CASSFGGLNQPQHF TGTGCCAGCAGTTTCGGCGGTCTCAATCAGCCCCAGCATTTT
- TRBJ1-4 - TRBV27 CASSLKSGQIFYDNEKLFF TGTGCCAGCAGTCTCAAAAGTGGACAGATATTTTATGATAATGAAAAACTGTTTTTT
once TRBJ2-3 - TRBV27 CASKRGSESDTQYF TGTGCCAGCAAGCGAGGAAGCGAGTCAGATACGCAGTATTTT
- TRBJ1-2 - TRBV7-2 CASSSTGIRQGYTF TGTGCCAGCAGCTCAACAGGGATTCGTCAAGGCTACACCTTC
many TRBJ1-2 TRBD1 TRBV2 CASRKEGTGDGYTF TGTGCCAGCAGAAAAGAGGGGACAGGGGACGGCTACACCTTC
few TRBJ2-7 TRBD1 TRBV27 CASSWTGRDYEQYF TGTGCCAGCAGTTGGACAGGGCGGGACTACGAGCAGTACTTC
- TRBJ2-1 - TRBV4-2 CASSQDGSTYNEQFF TGTGCCAGCAGCCAAGATGGGTCTACCTACAATGAGCAGTTCTTC
few TRBJ1-1 TRBD1 TRBV6-5 CASRPGQSMNTEAFF TGTGCCAGCAGACCGGGACAGAGTATGAACACTGAAGCTTTCTTT
few TRBJ1-1 - TRBV19 CASSIEADTEAFF TGTGCCAGTAGTATAGAAGCGGACACTGAAGCTTTCTTT
- TRBJ2-6 - TRBV19 CASKRASGANVLTF TGTGCCAGTAAGCGAGCCTCTGGGGCCAACGTCCTGACTTTC
few TRBJ2-1 - TRBV5-1 CASSLVNRRAGHYNEQFF TGCGCCAGCAGCTTGGTGAATCGTCGAGCGGGCCACTACAATGAGCAGTTCTTC
- TRBJ2-4 - TRBV29-1 CSVEDPLKNIQYF TGCAGCGTTGAAGATCCACTCAAAAACATTCAGTACTTC
few TRBJ2-1 TRBD2 TRBV12-3/TRBV12-4 CASSFSGTSGRSSYNEQFF TGTGCCAGCAGTTTTTCTGGGACTAGCGGGAGGAGCTCCTACAATGAGCAGTTCTTC
few TRBJ2-7 - TRBV20-1 CSAAAGGGKYEQYF TGCAGTGCTGCCGCAGGTGGGGGCAAATACGAGCAGTACTTC
- TRBJ2-1 TRBD2 TRBV18 CASSRTSGSFNEQFF TGTGCCAGCTCACGGACTAGCGGGAGCTTCAATGAGCAGTTCTTC
few TRBJ2-1 - TRBV15 CATSRAPAVRSYNEQFF TGTGCCACCAGCAGAGCTCCGGCAGTCCGCTCCTACAATGAGCAGTTCTTC
- TRBJ2-2 - TRBV7-9 CASSLSRDGAGELFF TGTGCCAGCAGCTTATCCCGGGATGGGGCCGGGGAGCTGTTTTTT
many TRBJ2-5 TRBD1 TRBV5-1 CASSTGQGLETQYF TGCGCCAGCAGCACAGGACAGGGGCTGGAGACCCAGTACTTC
- TRBJ2-1 - TRBV3-1 CASSPSKGAGSSYNEQFF TGTGCCAGCAGTCCAAGTAAGGGGGCGGGAAGCTCCTACAATGAGCAGTTCTTC
few TRBJ1-4 - TRBV11-2 CASSLWGEKLFF TGTGCCAGCAGCTTATGGGGGGAAAAACTGTTTTTT
few TRBJ1-1 TRBD1 TRBV6-1 CASSPHGTASTSEAFF TGTGCCAGCAGTCCCCACGGGACAGCCTCCACTTCTGAAGCTTTCTTT
- TRBJ1-2 TRBD1 TRBV3-1 CAGSPGTGCTF TGTGCCGGCAGCCCAGGGACAGGCTGCACCTTC
few TRBJ2-1 TRBD1 TRBV6-2/TRBV6-3 CASSIGTGPRDEQFF TGTGCCAGCAGCATCGGGACAGGCCCCAGGGATGAGCAGTTCTTC
once TRBJ2-4 TRBD1 TRBV27 CASSLGTVTRQYF TGTGCCAGCAGTTTAGGGACAGTTACGCGTCAGTACTTC
- TRBJ2-6 - TRBV4-3 CASSQDRGTGANVLTF TGCGCCAGCAGCCAAGATCGAGGGACCGGGGCCAACGTCCTGACTTTC
- TRBJ2-5 - TRBV9 CASSVGPGTPQETQYF TGTGCCAGCAGCGTAGGTCCGGGAACACCCCAAGAGACCCAGTACTTC
few TRBJ2-1 TRBD1 TRBV12-3/TRBV12-4 CASRVGQGKKDSYNEQFF TGTGCCAGCCGAGTGGGACAGGGGAAGAAGGACTCCTACAATGAGCAGTTCTTC
many TRBJ1-5 - TRBV14 CASSQDRGQPQHF TGTGCCAGCAGCCAAGATCGGGGGCAGCCCCAGCATTTT
- TRBJ2-5 - TRBV7-9 CASSLGPTEYQETQYF TGTGCCAGCAGCTTAGGTCCCACAGAGTACCAAGAGACCCAGTACTTC
- TRBJ2-7 TRBD2 TRBV6-1 CASSAGLAGAYEQYF TGTGCCAGCAGTGCAGGACTAGCGGGTGCCTACGAGCAGTACTTC
few TRBJ2-1 TRBD2 TRBV29-1 CSVIWLAGRGGSYNEQFF TGCAGCGTTATATGGCTAGCGGGAAGGGGGGGCTCCTACAATGAGCAGTTCTTC
many TRBJ2-1 - TRBV7-6 CASTNLGAGMGNEQFF TGTGCCAGCACCAACCTTGGGGCGGGTATGGGCAATGAGCAGTTCTTC
- TRBJ1-1 TRBD1 TRBV12-3/TRBV12-4 CASRFPGQGLDTEAFF TGTGCCAGCAGGTTCCCGGGACAGGGATTGGACACTGAAGCTTTCTTT
- TRBJ1-1 TRBD1 TRBV18 CASSATTGPTEAFF TGTGCCAGCTCAGCGACGACAGGGCCCACTGAAGCTTTCTTT
- TRBJ1-2 - TRBV14 CASSQDRQGGIGYTF TGTGCCAGCAGCCAAGATCGTCAGGGTGGAATCGGCTACACCTTC
- TRBJ1-2 TRBD1 TRBV10-3 CAISESDRRPNYGYTF TGTGCCATCAGTGAGTCGGACAGGCGCCCAAACTATGGCTACACCTTC
- TRBJ1-1 TRBD1 TRBV7-2 CASSQGQGPEAFF TGTGCCAGCAGCCAGGGACAGGGACCTGAAGCTTTCTTT
- TRBJ2-7 - TRBV6-2/TRBV6-3 CASSYGERNAYEQYF TGTGCCAGCAGTTACGGGGAGCGGAACGCTTACGAGCAGTACTTC
- TRBJ2-1 - TRBV10-1 CASSESGGAWEQFF TGCGCCAGCAGTGAGTCTGGGGGAGCGTGGGAGCAGTTCTTC